This entry lists 16 T cell receptor beta chains sequenced from one sample in a study of blood T cell repertoires in COVID-19 (dated by TCRdb to 2018 to 2020). Libraries came from the immunoSEQ multiplex PCR assay. Drawn from immuneACCESS, this table holds only the in-frame rearrangements with V and J called that TCRdb kept. Clones are partly lost; checked studies trace under half to an unresolved V gene and leave the rest unexplained. This sample lists roughly 120,000 clones; less than 85% were detected once. 3.8% of the sample is in the top ten clones. Sequencing was performed on peripheral blood. All receptors derive from a woman older than 75 with acute or convalescent COVID-19.

The chain combines TRBV6-5 with TRBJ1-4; TRBD1 agrees at 7 bases. The ends lost 6 bases at V and 2 bases at J; junction bases unmatched: 3. This CDR3 has 14 amino acids. Germline V gene data show CDR1 as MNHEY and CDR2 as SVGAGI. In nucleotides, the CDR3 is TGTGCCAGCAGGCCGGGACAGACTAATGAAAAACTGTTTTTT. This codes for CASRPGQTNEKLFF.

V is TRBV10-3 and J is TRBJ2-1; TRBD1 agrees at 12 bases. The CDR3 contains 13 residues. Per the germline V gene, CDR1 is ENHRY and CDR2 is SYGVKD. After removal of 9 bases from V and 5 bases from J, the junction contained 2 bases not matched to a gene. This chain's CDR3 is CAIGTGGHNEQFF. CDR3 sequence (DNA): TGTGCCATTGGGACAGGGGGCCACAATGAGCAGTTCTTC.

V gene TRBV6-1 combines with J gene TRBJ1-2; D remains ambiguous. Trimming left V 1 base short and J 2 bases short, with 8 bases between. Looked up from germline, CDR1 is MNHNS and CDR2 is SASEGT. This CDR3 has 14 residues. The CDR3 region is CASSEGQANYGYTF. In DNA, the CDR3 is TGTGCCAGCAGTGAAGGTCAGGCCAACTATGGCTACACCTTC.

This clone came up a few times. Other DNA sequences in this specimen translate into the identical CDR3. The rearrangement uses TRBV4-1 and TRBJ1-2, with 7 bases identical to TRBD1. The CDR3 is 15 residues long. The germline V gene encodes CDR1 MGHRA and CDR2 YSYEKL. Trimming took 0 bases from V and 2 from J; bases not matched to a gene: 3. The CDR3 region has the DNA TGCGCCAGCAGCCAAGATCGAGGGGGCAACTATGGCTACACCTTC. Its translation is CASSQDRGGNYGYTF.

This chain links TRBV7-2 with TRBJ2-2; D is undetermined. The length of the CDR3 is 15 residues. Germline V CDR1 and CDR2: SGHTA, FQGNSA. V was trimmed by 2 bases and J by 4 bases, leaving 11 bases between them. The CDR3 is CASSLFSQSTGELFF. CDR3 sequence (DNA): TGTGCCAGCAGCTTATTTAGCCAGAGCACCGGGGAGCTGTTTTTT.

The chain links TRBV7-9 to TRBJ2-2, with 10 nucleotides matching TRBD2. The V gene's germline CDR1 is SEHNR and CDR2 FQNEAQ (reference sequence). The CDR3 has 17 amino acids. V lost 5 bases and J lost 8; bases outside the gene matches: 14. CDR3 sequence reads: CASSLISGRASGGELFF. The DNA for the CDR3 is TGTGCCAGCAGCCTAATCAGCGGGAGGGCCTCAGGAGGGGAGCTGTTTTTT. The complete variable domain, with remaining parts taken from reference TRBV7-9 and TRBJ2-2, reads DTGVSQNPRHKITKRGQNVTFRCDPISEHNRLYWYRQTLGQGPEFLTYFQNEAQLEKSRLLSDRFSAERPKGSFSTLEIQRTEQGDSAMYLCASSLISGRASGGELFFGEGSRLTVL.

This clone was counted between two and nine times. The chain employs TRBV11-2 and TRBJ2-7; tentative D call: TRBD2 (5 bases). There are 14 residues in the CDR3. Trimming took off 5 bases at V and 2 bases at J, with 13 bases between the two ends. Germline assignment: CDR1 SGHAT and CDR2 FQNNGV. For the CDR3, the DNA is TGTGCCAGCAGCCGATACGCGGGCGCCTACGAGCAGTACTTC. It codes for CASSRYAGAYEQYF.

V is TRBV23-1 and J is TRBJ1-2, with 12 bases fitting TRBD1. TRBV23-1 is assigned to the ORF class and has an uncertain function. This CDR3 region has 17 residues. Losses at the gene ends were 11 bases for V and 3 bases for J; bases not matched to a gene: 16. This chain's CDR3 is CAHPRGTGGGFHYGYTF. For the CDR3, the DNA is TGCGCCCACCCCCGAGGGACAGGGGGCGGTTTTCACTATGGCTACACCTTC.

This clone was found a few times. V usage is TRBV10-3 and J usage is TRBJ1-4, with D maybe TRBD1 (5 bases). Germline values: CDR1 ENHRY, CDR2 SYGVKD. Trimming left V 6 bases short and J 1 base short, with 15 bases between. The CDR3 is 16 amino acids. The CDR3 region is CAIRPGQGGTNEKLFF. In DNA form, the CDR3 reads TGTGCCATCAGGCCCGGCCAGGGTGGAACTAATGAAAAACTGTTTTTT.

This chain connects TRBV11-2 to TRBJ2-7; D unclear. Trimming pared 0 bases from V and 7 bases from J, leaving 10 bases between. The CDR3 is 13 amino acids. In germline, CDR1 is SGHAT, CDR2 FQNNGV. Here the CDR3 DNA reads TGTGCCAGCAGCTTAGATCGGCTCAGGGAGCAGTACTTC. Amino acid sequence: CASSLDRLREQYF.

The chain combines TRBV3-1 (or the pseudogene TRBV3-2) with TRBJ2-1, with TRBD1 matching over 7 bases. J lost 2 bases, V lost 1 base, and 11 bases had no gene match. CDR1 is LGHDT, CDR2 YNNKEL, per germline (reference sequence). This CDR3 is built from 18 residues. This chain's CDR3 is CASSQVEDRLIPYNEQFF. The CDR3, as DNA: TGTGCCAGCAGCCAAGTCGAGGACAGGTTGATCCCCTACAATGAGCAGTTCTTC.

This chain joins TRBV7-2 and TRBJ1-5; a possible D gene is TRBD1 (5 bases). This CDR3 has 14 residues. The ends were cut back, 1 base at V and 7 bases at J, with 11 bases in the middle. From germline, CDR1 is SGHTA and CDR2 FQGNSA. CDR3 residues: CASSLEKGYQPQHF. CDR3 in DNA: TGTGCCAGCAGCTTAGAAAAGGGGTACCAGCCCCAGCATTTT.

This chain uses TRBV30 with TRBJ2-7, with 9 bases fitting TRBD1. V dropped 4 bases and J dropped 0; count of bases not matched to a gene: 10. Germline V gene data show CDR1 as GTSNPN and CDR2 as SVGIG (reference sequence). This CDR3 has 16 amino acids. CDR3 nucleotide sequence: TGTGCCTGGACTAGACCCGGGACAGGGCGCTCCTACGAGCAGTACTTC. The encoded protein is CAWTRPGTGRSYEQYF.

The V gene is TRBV28, the J gene TRBJ2-2, with TRBD1 as a possible D gene (6 bases). The V gene lost 7 bases and the J gene lost 6 bases, with 9 bases spanning the gap. The V gene's germline CDR1 is MDHEN and CDR2 SYDVKM. The length of the CDR3 is 12 residues. The CDR3 DNA sequence: TGTGCCAGCACCAGGGGTCCCGGGGAGCTGTTTTTT. Translation gives CASTRGPGELFF.

This rearrangement joins TRBV6-2 or TRBV6-3 to TRBJ1-5; possible D gene TRBD1, 6 bases. Germline V gene lookup returns CDR1 MNHEY and CDR2 SVGEGT. Trimming took 5 bases from V and 3 from J, leaving 17 bases between them. This CDR3 has 16 amino acids. The CDR3 DNA reads TGTGCCAGCAGTATGGCGGGGGCGAAATTCAATCAGCCCCAGCATTTT. Translation gives CASSMAGAKFNQPQHF.

The CDR3, as DNA: TGCAGCGTTGGAGATAACACAGATACGCAGTATTTT. It encodes CSVGDNTDTQYF. The chain has TRBV29-1 and TRBJ2-3; unclear D gene. V was cut by 4 bases and J by 2 bases, with 7 bases left in between. Germline loops: CDR1 SQVTM, CDR2 ANQGSEA. This CDR3 contains 12 residues.